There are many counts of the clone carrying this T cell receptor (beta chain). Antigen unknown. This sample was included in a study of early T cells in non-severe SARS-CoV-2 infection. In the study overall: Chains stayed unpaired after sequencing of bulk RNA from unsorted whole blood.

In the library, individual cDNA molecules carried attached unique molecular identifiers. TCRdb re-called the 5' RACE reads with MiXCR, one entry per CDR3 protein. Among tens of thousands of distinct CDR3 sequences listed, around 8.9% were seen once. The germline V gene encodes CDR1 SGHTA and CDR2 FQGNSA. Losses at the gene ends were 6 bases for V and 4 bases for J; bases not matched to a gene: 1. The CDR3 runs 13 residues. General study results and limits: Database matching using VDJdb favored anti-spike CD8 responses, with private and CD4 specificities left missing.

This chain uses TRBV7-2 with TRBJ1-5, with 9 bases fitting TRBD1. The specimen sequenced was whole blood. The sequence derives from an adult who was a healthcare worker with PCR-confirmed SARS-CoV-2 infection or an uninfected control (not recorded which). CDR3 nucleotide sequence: TGTGCCAGCAGTGACAGGGGGAATCAGCCCCAGCATTTT. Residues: CASSDRGNQPQHF.